This is a list of T cell receptor beta chains from one sample in a study of blood T cell repertoires in COVID-19. Method: immunoSEQ multiplex PCR; TCRdb's copy keeps in-frame clones and lacks some. This sample has 200,000 to 250,000 clones, with nearly 85% found just once. Sequencing was carried out using peripheral blood. These receptor sequences come from a human donor in a cohort sampled during active COVID-19. CDR3s include the opening cysteine and the closing phenylalanine or tryptophan. Each record gives: clone size, V gene, D gene, J gene, CDR3 protein, CDR3 DNA. D genes are given only for firm matches. Clone size is given for some rows only: seen once, a few or many times, or a class if the clone is expanded.

abundance: many; v_gene: TRBV2; d_gene: .; j_gene: TRBJ1-2; CDR3aa: CASSGGGQNYGYTF; CDR3nt: TGTGCCAGCAGTGGCGGGGGCCAGAACTATGGCTACACCTTC
abundance: .; v_gene: TRBV25-1; d_gene: .; j_gene: TRBJ2-5; CDR3aa: CASSIPEQKETQYF; CDR3nt: TGTGCCAGCAGTATCCCAGAACAGAAAGAGACCCAGTACTTC
abundance: .; v_gene: TRBV6-5; d_gene: .; j_gene: TRBJ2-2; CDR3aa: CASSWSPDTGELFF; CDR3nt: TGTGCCAGCAGCTGGAGCCCCGACACCGGGGAGCTGTTTTTT
abundance: few; v_gene: TRBV27; d_gene: .; j_gene: TRBJ1-2; CDR3aa: CASSPGTFMRGYTF; CDR3nt: TGTGCCAGCAGCCCTGGGACTTTTATGCGCGGCTACACCTTC
abundance: .; v_gene: TRBV5-4; d_gene: TRBD1; j_gene: TRBJ1-5; CDR3aa: CASSLRGQGGNQPQHF; CDR3nt: TGTGCCAGCAGCTTGAGGGGACAGGGTGGAAATCAGCCCCAGCATTTT
abundance: .; v_gene: TRBV3-1/TRBV3-2; d_gene: .; j_gene: TRBJ2-2; CDR3aa: CASSQAPFAGELFF; CDR3nt: TGTGCCAGCAGCCAAGCCCCGTTCGCCGGGGAGCTGTTTTTT
abundance: .; v_gene: TRBV19; d_gene: TRBD1; j_gene: TRBJ1-1; CDR3aa: CASSGQGITEAFF; CDR3nt: TGTGCCAGTAGCGGACAGGGTATTACTGAAGCTTTCTTT
abundance: many; v_gene: TRBV7-2; d_gene: TRBD2; j_gene: TRBJ2-1; CDR3aa: CASSLGLAGGYNEQFF; CDR3nt: TGTGCCAGCAGCTTAGGACTAGCGGGAGGCTACAATGAGCAGTTCTTC
abundance: .; v_gene: TRBV5-4; d_gene: .; j_gene: TRBJ1-1; CDR3aa: CASSPRGGTEAFF; CDR3nt: TGTGCCAGCAGCCCCCGGGGAGGGACTGAAGCTTTCTTT
abundance: .; v_gene: TRBV6-4; d_gene: .; j_gene: TRBJ2-3; CDR3aa: CASSDSKQGPDTQYF; CDR3nt: TGTGCCAGCAGTGACTCGAAACAGGGTCCAGATACGCAGTATTTT
abundance: .; v_gene: TRBV3-1/TRBV3-2; d_gene: .; j_gene: TRBJ2-7; CDR3aa: CASSQQLRSSYEQYF; CDR3nt: TGTGCCAGCAGCCAGCAACTGCGGAGTTCCTACGAGCAGTACTTC
abundance: .; v_gene: TRBV5-1; d_gene: TRBD2; j_gene: TRBJ2-3; CDR3aa: CASSLGLAGGVGTDTQYF; CDR3nt: TGCGCCAGCAGCTTGGGACTAGCGGGAGGAGTGGGCACAGATACGCAGTATTTT
abundance: .; v_gene: TRBV11-3; d_gene: .; j_gene: TRBJ1-1; CDR3aa: CASSRGTAEAFF; CDR3nt: TGTGCCAGCAGCCGGGGGACTGCTGAAGCTTTCTTT
abundance: .; v_gene: TRBV6-5; d_gene: TRBD2; j_gene: TRBJ2-7; CDR3aa: CASSSTGLGVGEQYF; CDR3nt: TGTGCCAGCAGTTCCACGGGACTAGGGGTCGGGGAGCAGTACTTC
abundance: .; v_gene: TRBV18; d_gene: .; j_gene: TRBJ2-7; CDR3aa: CASSPPGGKYEQYF; CDR3nt: TGTGCCAGCTCACCACCCGGGGGAAAATACGAGCAGTACTTC
abundance: .; v_gene: TRBV11-3; d_gene: .; j_gene: TRBJ2-3; CDR3aa: CASSLYLSDTQYF; CDR3nt: TGTGCCAGCAGCTTATATTTATCAGATACGCAGTATTTT
abundance: .; v_gene: TRBV19; d_gene: .; j_gene: TRBJ2-1; CDR3aa: CASSILRGSGRGEQFF; CDR3nt: TGTGCCAGTAGTATTCTCAGGGGATCGGGGAGGGGTGAGCAGTTCTTC
abundance: .; v_gene: TRBV19; d_gene: TRBD1; j_gene: TRBJ2-5; CDR3aa: CASNTAGGETQYF; CDR3nt: TGTGCCAGTAACACGGCAGGGGGAGAGACCCAGTACTTC
abundance: once; v_gene: TRBV18; d_gene: TRBD2; j_gene: TRBJ2-1; CDR3aa: CASSPPGLAGFNEQFF; CDR3nt: TGTGCCAGCTCACCACCGGGACTAGCGGGATTCAATGAGCAGTTCTTC
abundance: .; v_gene: TRBV24-1; d_gene: .; j_gene: TRBJ2-3; CDR3aa: CATSDLFRGNTDTQYF; CDR3nt: TGTGCCACCAGTGATTTGTTTCGGGGGAACACAGATACGCAGTATTTT
abundance: .; v_gene: TRBV14; d_gene: TRBD1; j_gene: TRBJ2-3; CDR3aa: CASSQGQGATDTQYF; CDR3nt: TGTGCCAGCAGCCAAGGACAGGGGGCCACAGATACGCAGTATTTT
abundance: .; v_gene: TRBV5-1; d_gene: TRBD1; j_gene: TRBJ2-3; CDR3aa: CASSYGKGGASTDTQYF; CDR3nt: TGCGCCAGCAGCTACGGAAAAGGGGGCGCGTCGACAGATACGCAGTATTTT
abundance: .; v_gene: TRBV27; d_gene: TRBD1; j_gene: TRBJ2-7; CDR3aa: CASSSIPGQGADEQYF; CDR3nt: TGTGCCAGCAGTTCCATACCGGGACAGGGGGCGGACGAGCAGTACTTC
abundance: once; v_gene: TRBV5-6; d_gene: TRBD1; j_gene: TRBJ2-7; CDR3aa: CASSPTGEPYEQYF; CDR3nt: TGTGCCAGCAGCCCGACAGGGGAGCCCTACGAGCAGTACTTC
abundance: .; v_gene: TRBV2; d_gene: .; j_gene: TRBJ1-6; CDR3aa: CASMVTGYNSPLHF; CDR3nt: TGTGCCAGCATGGTGACGGGATATAATTCACCCCTCCACTTT
abundance: few; v_gene: TRBV4-2; d_gene: .; j_gene: TRBJ2-7; CDR3aa: CASSQEATGVRGVEQYF; CDR3nt: TGTGCCAGCAGCCAAGAGGCGACAGGCGTAAGGGGAGTCGAGCAGTACTTC
abundance: .; v_gene: TRBV11-2; d_gene: TRBD2; j_gene: TRBJ2-5; CDR3aa: CASSSLARRGTQYF; CDR3nt: TGTGCCAGCAGCTCACTAGCGCGCCGGGGGACCCAGTACTTC
abundance: .; v_gene: TRBV11-3; d_gene: .; j_gene: TRBJ2-7; CDR3aa: CASSFRGTDPREQYF; CDR3nt: TGTGCCAGCAGCTTTAGGGGCACAGACCCCCGCGAGCAGTACTTC
abundance: .; v_gene: TRBV5-1; d_gene: TRBD2; j_gene: TRBJ2-1; CDR3aa: CASSLDGAGGPNEQFF; CDR3nt: TGCGCCAGCAGCTTGGACGGAGCGGGGGGGCCCAATGAGCAGTTCTTC
abundance: .; v_gene: TRBV5-1; d_gene: TRBD1; j_gene: TRBJ1-1; CDR3aa: CASRSGTAKVSNTEAFF; CDR3nt: TGCGCCAGCAGGTCCGGGACAGCGAAGGTTTCGAACACTGAAGCTTTCTTT
abundance: .; v_gene: TRBV7-9; d_gene: .; j_gene: TRBJ2-7; CDR3aa: CASSSPGQAPSYEQYF; CDR3nt: TGTGCCAGCAGCTCTCCGGGACAAGCCCCCTCCTACGAGCAGTACTTC
abundance: .; v_gene: TRBV3-1/TRBV3-2; d_gene: TRBD1; j_gene: TRBJ2-2; CDR3aa: CASSQAGTGNTGELFF; CDR3nt: TGTGCCAGCAGCCAAGCCGGGACAGGGAACACCGGGGAGCTGTTTTTT
abundance: .; v_gene: TRBV11-2; d_gene: .; j_gene: TRBJ2-5; CDR3aa: CASSLGNRVETQYF; CDR3nt: TGTGCCAGCAGCTTAGGGAACAGGGTAGAGACCCAGTACTTC
abundance: .; v_gene: TRBV19; d_gene: TRBD1; j_gene: TRBJ2-7; CDR3aa: CASSTLRQGAYEQYF; CDR3nt: TGTGCCAGTAGTACCCTCAGACAGGGGGCGTACGAGCAGTACTTC
abundance: .; v_gene: TRBV10-3; d_gene: TRBD2; j_gene: TRBJ2-3; CDR3aa: CAIGTSGFADTQYF; CDR3nt: TGTGCCATAGGGACTAGCGGTTTTGCAGATACGCAGTATTTT
abundance: once; v_gene: TRBV29-1; d_gene: .; j_gene: TRBJ1-2; CDR3aa: CSVVRGNYGYTF; CDR3nt: TGCAGCGTTGTCCGGGGGAACTATGGCTACACCTTC
abundance: .; v_gene: TRBV5-5; d_gene: TRBD1; j_gene: TRBJ2-7; CDR3aa: CASRTTGGNEQYF; CDR3nt: TGTGCCAGCAGGACAACAGGGGGCAACGAGCAGTACTTC
abundance: few; v_gene: TRBV24-1; d_gene: .; j_gene: TRBJ1-2; CDR3aa: CATSGQGVYGYTF; CDR3nt: TGTGCCACCAGTGGTCAAGGGGTCTATGGCTACACCTTC
abundance: .; v_gene: TRBV10-3; d_gene: .; j_gene: TRBJ1-1; CDR3aa: CAISESEGLNTEAFF; CDR3nt: TGTGCCATCAGTGAGTCGGAGGGCCTGAACACTGAAGCTTTCTTT
abundance: .; v_gene: TRBV2; d_gene: TRBD1; j_gene: TRBJ2-2; CDR3aa: CASSERVGGGRRAGELFF; CDR3nt: TGTGCCAGCAGTGAAAGGGTAGGGGGCGGTCGACGGGCCGGGGAGCTGTTTTTT
abundance: .; v_gene: TRBV23-1; d_gene: TRBD2; j_gene: TRBJ2-1; CDR3aa: CASSQRLAGVGRFF; CDR3nt: TGCGCCAGCAGTCAACGACTAGCGGGAGTCGGTCGGTTCTTC
abundance: once; v_gene: TRBV15; d_gene: .; j_gene: TRBJ1-5; CDR3aa: CATRLGAAIGSNQPQHF; CDR3nt: TGTGCCACCAGACTTGGGGCCGCCATAGGGAGCAATCAGCCCCAGCATTTT
abundance: .; v_gene: TRBV12-3/TRBV12-4; d_gene: .; j_gene: TRBJ1-6; CDR3aa: CASSDEGNSPLHF; CDR3nt: TGTGCCAGCAGCGACGAGGGCAATTCACCCCTCCACTTT
abundance: .; v_gene: TRBV7-3; d_gene: .; j_gene: TRBJ1-1; CDR3aa: CASSLTTQGEAFF; CDR3nt: TGTGCCAGCAGCTTGACGACACAGGGAGAAGCTTTCTTT
abundance: .; v_gene: TRBV6-5; d_gene: TRBD1; j_gene: TRBJ1-4; CDR3aa: CASSYSSGQGNEKLFF; CDR3nt: TGTGCCAGCAGTTACTCATCCGGACAGGGTAATGAAAAACTGTTTTTT
abundance: .; v_gene: TRBV7-2; d_gene: .; j_gene: TRBJ2-7; CDR3aa: CASSLSPLGAYEQYF; CDR3nt: TGTGCCAGCAGCTTATCCCCATTAGGGGCCTACGAGCAGTACTTC
abundance: .; v_gene: TRBV9; d_gene: .; j_gene: TRBJ1-1; CDR3aa: CASSPSRGGAFF; CDR3nt: TGTGCCAGCAGCCCCAGCCGGGGGGGAGCTTTCTTT
abundance: .; v_gene: TRBV3-1/TRBV3-2; d_gene: .; j_gene: TRBJ1-2; CDR3aa: CASSPDGGISYGYTF; CDR3nt: TGTGCCAGCAGCCCCGATGGCGGGATAAGCTATGGCTACACCTTC
abundance: .; v_gene: TRBV10-2; d_gene: TRBD2; j_gene: TRBJ2-3; CDR3aa: CASSSGTSGGHTDTQYF; CDR3nt: TGCGCCAGCAGCTCCGGGACTAGCGGGGGGCACACAGATACGCAGTATTTT
abundance: .; v_gene: TRBV30; d_gene: .; j_gene: TRBJ1-4; CDR3aa: CAWKRASNEKLFF; CDR3nt: TGTGCCTGGAAGAGGGCGTCTAATGAAAAACTGTTTTTT
abundance: .; v_gene: TRBV7-3; d_gene: TRBD2; j_gene: TRBJ2-5; CDR3aa: CASSLLAGGQETQYF; CDR3nt: TGTGCCAGCAGCTTACTAGCGGGGGGCCAAGAGACCCAGTACTTC